The 16 T cell receptor beta chains given below trace back to one sample, sequenced in a study of T cell responses to AZD1222 COVID-19 vaccine. Generated by immunoSEQ multiplex PCR, the TCRdb table keeps only in-frame clones and is missing some. The repertoire includes 94,000 or so clones, around 89% of them detected once, and roughly 1.5% sits in the top ten. The material sequenced was peripheral blood, taken on day 0 of AZD1222 vaccination. These receptors came from an adult in good health.

CDR3 sequence: CASSLVGRGNYGYTF. The CDR3 DNA reads as TGTGCCAGCAGTTTAGTAGGCAGGGGTAACTATGGCTACACCTTC. The chain is built from TRBV28 and TRBJ1-2; D may be TRBD1 (6 bases). Germline values: CDR1 MDHEN, CDR2 SYDVKM. This CDR3 spans 15 amino acids. Trimming cost V 2 bases and J 1 base, with 11 bases left between them.

This clone has a handful of counts. V and J are TRBV7-2 and TRBJ2-2; D perhaps matches TRBD1 (5 bases). V was pared by 5 bases and J by 7 bases, with 17 bases between. This CDR3 is built from 15 residues. Germline V gene data show CDR1 as SGHTA and CDR2 as FQGNSA. CDR3 sequence reads: CASSPMGRRGGELFF. DNA of the CDR3: TGTGCCAGCAGCCCTATGGGGCGGCGTGGCGGGGAGCTGTTTTTT.

The chain is built from TRBV6-5 and TRBJ1-6; D unclear. V was shortened by 2 bases and J by 5 bases, with 10 bases between the two germline ends. From germline, CDR1 is MNHEY and CDR2 SVGAGI. The length of the CDR3 is 15 residues. The DNA for the CDR3 is TGTGCCAGCAGTTACGAGTCCTGGGATAATTCACCCCTCCACTTT. Encoded protein: CASSYESWDNSPLHF.

The V call is TRBV12-3 or TRBV12-4, the J call TRBJ1-5; 7 bases are a match to TRBD1. This CDR3 is built from 12 residues. V trimming: 7 bases; J trimming: 12 bases; junction bases outside the gene matches: 9. The CDR3 here is CASTLQDRSQHF. In DNA, the CDR3 is TGTGCCAGCACTCTCCAGGACAGGAGCCAGCATTTT.

This clone was detected only a few times. The chain links TRBV6-1 to TRBJ1-2; D gene unclear. The CDR3 is 11 amino acids. V lost 3 bases, J lost 7 bases, and 6 bases lay in between. CDR1 and CDR2 from the germline V gene are MNHNS and SASEGT. The CDR3 nucleotides read TGTGCCAGCAGTGACCCAAGTGGCTACACCTTC. It yields the protein CASSDPSGYTF.

The chain carries TRBV19 and TRBJ2-2; D may match TRBD1 or TRBD2 (6 bases each). The germline V gene has CDR1 LNHDA and CDR2 SQIVND (reference sequence). The CDR3 is 16 amino acids. Trimming cost V 6 bases and J 1 base, with 15 bases left between them. The CDR3 loop is CASRVWGARNTGELFF. CDR3 bases: TGTGCCAGTAGGGTCTGGGGGGCTCGGAACACCGGGGAGCTGTTTTTT.

CDR3 loop: CASSQDGLSNYGYTF. CDR3 nucleotide sequence: TGTGCCAGCAGCCAAGATGGATTGTCGAACTATGGCTACACCTTC. The J gene is TRBJ1-2, the V gene TRBV3-1 (or the pseudogene TRBV3-2); D remains unclear. Germline CDR1 reads LGHDT; CDR2 reads YNNKEL (reference sequence). V was trimmed by 0 bases and J by 2 bases, leaving 10 bases between them. The CDR3 is 15 amino acids.

The CDR3 loop reads CASSRDSSSDTQYF. CDR3 sequence (DNA): TGTGCCAGCAGCCGGGACTCATCATCAGATACGCAGTATTTT. V gene TRBV6-4 combines with J gene TRBJ2-3; TRBD2 might be the D (6 bases). This CDR3 spans 14 amino acids. Germline V gene lookup returns CDR1 MRHNA and CDR2 SNTAGT. Trimming stripped 6 bases from V and 4 bases from J, with 14 bases between.

This clone was observed once. The CDR3 reads CASSVQGQSYEQYF. CDR3 in DNA: TGTGCCAGCAGCGTCCAGGGGCAGTCCTACGAGCAGTACTTC. The gene calls are TRBV9 and TRBJ2-7; D might be TRBD1 (6 bases). This CDR3 contains 14 residues. Per the germline V gene, CDR1 is SGDLS and CDR2 is YYNGEE. Trimming pared 2 bases from V and 1 base from J, leaving 10 bases between.

The chain joins TRBV6-5 to TRBJ1-2, with D perhaps matching TRBD1 (5 bases). V was trimmed by 0 bases and J by 4 bases, leaving 9 bases between them. CDR3 length: 14 amino acids. The germline V gene has CDR1 MNHEY and CDR2 SVGAGI. The DNA of the CDR3 is TGTGCCAGCAGTTACTCGTCAGGGACCTATGGCTACACCTTC. This codes for CASSYSSGTYGYTF.

The chain joins TRBV6-6 to TRBJ1-6; D is undetermined. This CDR3 spans 13 amino acids. Germline values: CDR1 MNHNY, CDR2 SVGAGI (reference sequence). Trimming took 7 bases from V and 5 from J, leaving 9 bases between them. For the CDR3, the DNA is TGTGCCAGCAATTCGTACGATAATTCACCCCTCCACTTT. Its translation: CASNSYDNSPLHF.

V usage is TRBV27 and J usage is TRBJ2-5; 10 bases are shared with TRBD2. The CDR3 loop spans 16 amino acids. The germline V gene encodes CDR1 MNHEY and CDR2 SMNVEV (reference sequence). Germline trimming cut 5 bases from V and 0 bases from J; bases unmatched to any gene: 6. The CDR3 coding sequence is TGTGCCAGCAGTAGAGCGGGGGGGCCGTACCAAGAGACCCAGTACTTC. The encoded protein is CASSRAGGPYQETQYF.

The rearrangement joins TRBV5-1 to TRBJ1-6, with D uncertain. V lost 4 bases and J 0 bases, leaving 11 bases between the germline ends. The CDR3 runs to 16 residues. Germline CDR1 SGHRS, CDR2 YFSETQ. The CDR3 DNA follows: TGCGCCAGCAGCCTGGACTTGAGCTCCTATAATTCACCCCTCCACTTT. Protein: CASSLDLSSYNSPLHF.

This clone has just a few counts. The rearrangement links TRBV2 to TRBJ1-6, with D possibly TRBD1 on 6 matching bases. V gave up 6 bases and J gave up 0 bases, with 18 bases separating them. In germline, CDR1 is SNHLY, CDR2 FYNNEI. This CDR3 is 18 amino acids long. The CDR3 spells CASSPDIGGISYNSPLHF. The CDR3 DNA reads as TGTGCCAGCAGCCCCGACATAGGGGGAATCTCCTATAATTCACCCCTCCACTTT. Based on the CDR3 plus reference TRBV2 and TRBJ1-6, the full variable domain is EPEVTQTPSHQVTQMGQEVILRCVPISNHLYFYWYRQILGQKVEFLVSFYNNEISEKSEIFDDQFSVERPDGSNFTLKIRSTKLEDSAMYFCASSPDIGGISYNSPLHFGNGTRLTVT.

J is TRBJ1-1 and V is TRBV3-1 (or the pseudogene TRBV3-2); D is unresolved. V was pared by 6 bases and J by 3 bases, with 5 bases between. From germline, CDR1 is LGHDT and CDR2 YNNKEL (reference sequence). The CDR3 is 11 amino acids. CDR3 sequence (DNA): TGTGCCAGCAGACACCACACTGAAGCTTTCTTT. Protein: CASRHHTEAFF.

The rearrangement uses TRBV30 and TRBJ1-3; no firm D call. Germline CDR1 is GTSNPN and CDR2 is SVGIG (reference sequence). The CDR3 length is 15 residues. V shed 2 bases and J shed 2 bases, with 13 bases lying between them. The CDR3 reads CAWSPLEATGNTIYF. The CDR3 DNA is TGTGCCTGGAGTCCCTTAGAAGCGACTGGAAACACCATATATTTT.